This T cell receptor (beta chain) was captured in a study of cytomegalovirus exposure and HLA in healthy donors. There are a few counts of this clone. The antigen is unknown. Study-level findings and limits: A later analysis reported that several of the most significant clusters appeared to be linked to common viral pathogens, among them Epstein-Barr virus. According to an earlier analysis, most TCR beta V segments yielded productive rearrangements about 87% or about 30% of the time.

Unrecorded immune exposures were likely, despite nominal health at sampling. V lost 3 bases, J lost 5 bases, and 5 bases stayed unmatched. Looked up from germline, CDR1 is MGHRA and CDR2 is YSYEKL. The CDR3 is 15 amino acids. With 60 Vbeta and 13 Jbeta primers, the PCR was carried out. The protocol was immunoSEQ multiplex PCR, while the TCRdb copy is restricted to in-frame clones and leaves out a portion. The table records 100,000 to 150,000 clones, 65% to 75% of them present only once. Sequencing was performed on PBMCs. The rearrangement uses TRBV4-1 and TRBJ1-1; 11 bases align to TRBD1. This clonotype was sampled from a woman in her fifties or sixties in good health and CMV-seropositive. The CDR3, as DNA: TGCGCCAGCAGCCAGGGGACAGGGGGATTGACTGAAGCTTTCTTT. Residues: CASSQGTGGLTEAFF.